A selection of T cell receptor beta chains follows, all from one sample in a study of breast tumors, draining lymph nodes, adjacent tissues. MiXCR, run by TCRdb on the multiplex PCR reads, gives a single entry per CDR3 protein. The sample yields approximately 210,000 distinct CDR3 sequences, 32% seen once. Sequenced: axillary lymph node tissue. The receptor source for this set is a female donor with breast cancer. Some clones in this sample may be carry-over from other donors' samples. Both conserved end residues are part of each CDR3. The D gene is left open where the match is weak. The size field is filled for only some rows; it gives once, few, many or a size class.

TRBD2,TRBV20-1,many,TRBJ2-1,TGCAGTGCTAGAGATCACGCGGGAGGGTCCTACAATGAGCAGTTCTTC,CSARDHAGGSYNEQFF
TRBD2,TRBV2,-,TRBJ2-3,TGTGCCAGCAGGGATTTGGACGGGACTAGCGGGAGCGAAGATACGCAGTATTTT,CASRDLDGTSGSEDTQYF
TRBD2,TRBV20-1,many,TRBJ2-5,TGCAGTGCCGCGAGGACTAGCGGGAGGCAAGAGACCCAGTACTTC,CSAARTSGRQETQYF
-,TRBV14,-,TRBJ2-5,TGTGCCGGCAGCCAAGAACTGTCCCGACAGACCCAGTACTTC,CAGSQELSRQTQYF
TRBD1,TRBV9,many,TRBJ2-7,TGTGCCAGCGCACGAGGGGACAGGGTAGACGAGCAGTACTTC,CASARGDRVDEQYF
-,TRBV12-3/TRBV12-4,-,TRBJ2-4,TGTGCCAGCAATAACAGGGCCCGGAACCTTCAGTACTTC,CASNNRARNLQYF
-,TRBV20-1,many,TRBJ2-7,TGCAGTGCTAGAGGCGGGTCATCCTACGAGCAGTACTTC,CSARGGSSYEQYF
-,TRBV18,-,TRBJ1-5,TGTGCCAGCTCACCCGGGATTAATAGCAATCAGCCCCAGCATTTT,CASSPGINSNQPQHF
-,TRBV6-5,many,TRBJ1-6,TGTGCCAGCAGTACCGACGGGGACTCCTATAATTCACCCCTCCACTTT,CASSTDGDSYNSPLHF
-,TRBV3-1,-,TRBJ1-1,TGCGCCAGCAGCCCCAGACAGCCCGCTGGGGACACTGAAGCTTTCTTT,CASSPRQPAGDTEAFF
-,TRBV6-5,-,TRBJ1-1,TGTGCCAGCCGACTCCAGGCGAACACTGAAGCTTTCTTT,CASRLQANTEAFF
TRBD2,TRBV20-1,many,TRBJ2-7,TGCAGTGCTAGCAAACTAGCGGGAGGGAGGGACGAGCAGTACTTC,CSASKLAGGRDEQYF
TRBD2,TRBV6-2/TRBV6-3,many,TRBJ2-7,TGTGCCAGCAGTTTACTAGCGGGAGCTAGCGAGCAGTACTTC,CASSLLAGASEQYF
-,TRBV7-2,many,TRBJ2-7,TGTGCCAGCAGCTTATATCCAACCTACGAGCAGTACTTC,CASSLYPTYEQYF
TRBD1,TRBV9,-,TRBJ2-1,TGTGCCAGCAGTCCTAGGGACAGCTCTTTCAGTGAGCAGTTCTTC,CASSPRDSSFSEQFF
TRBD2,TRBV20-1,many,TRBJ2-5,TGCAGTGCCGCCATCGGACTAGCGGGAGAGACCCAGTACTTC,CSAAIGLAGETQYF
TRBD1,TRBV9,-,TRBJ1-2,TGTGCCAGCAGCGCGGGGACAGGGGAAGGCTACACCTTC,CASSAGTGEGYTF
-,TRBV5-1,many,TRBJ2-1,TGCGCCAGCACCTCCGCTTTAGCAGGGATCACCTACAATGAGCAGTTCTTC,CASTSALAGITYNEQFF
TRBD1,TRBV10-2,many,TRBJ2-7,TGCGCCAGCATTGGAAGGACAGGGGCTAACTACGAGCAGTACTTC,CASIGRTGANYEQYF
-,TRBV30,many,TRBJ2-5,TGTGCCTGGTCCCCACAGTTGGGGGCCCAGTACTTC,CAWSPQLGAQYF
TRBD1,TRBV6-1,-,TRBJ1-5,TGTGCCAGCAGTCAGGGGGACGGGGGCCCGGGCAATCAGCCCCAGCATTTT,CASSQGDGGPGNQPQHF
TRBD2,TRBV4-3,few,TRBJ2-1,TGCGCCAGCAGCCAAACCGGACTAGCGGGCGGAGGTGGGTACAATGAGCAGTTCTTC,CASSQTGLAGGGGYNEQFF